This entry features one TCR beta chain sequence. Trimming removed 2 bases from V and 5 bases from J; junction bases left unmatched: 9. Germline V gene lookup returns CDR1 LGHNA and CDR2 YNFKEQ. This CDR3 has 18 residues. This sample was included in a study of memory CD4+ T cells and cytomegalovirus serostatus. Generated by immunoSEQ multiplex PCR, the TCRdb table keeps only in-frame clones and is missing some. The top ten clones hold around 0.58% of a sample with around 63,000 clones, 80% of them seen once. The sort gate was single viable CD3+CD4+CD8-CD45RO+ cells for memory CD4+ T cells. Sample: memory CD4+ T cells from blood. This TCR came from an adult in good health and CMV-seronegative. Some clones in this sample may be carry-over from other donors' samples. This chain uses TRBV4-2 with TRBJ2-1, with 13 bases matching TRBD2. CDR3 coding DNA: TGTGCCAGCAGCCAACTCCACTCACTAGCGGGGGGGAACAATGAGCAGTTCTTC. Protein: CASSQLHSLAGGNNEQFF.